One sample yielded the 11 T cell receptor beta chains listed below, sequenced in a study of blood T cell repertoires in COVID-19 (dated by TCRdb to the early 2020s). The library relied on the immunoSEQ multiplex PCR assay. TCRdb carries this immuneACCESS record with in-frame sequences only. Its versions omit some clonotypes, under half of them owing to an unresolved V gene in the studies checked, with the rest unexplained. This sample comprises about 45,000 clones, 65% to 85% of them detected only once. The ten largest clones capture around 8% of the sample. The specimen sequenced was peripheral blood. The receptor set was obtained from an elderly man in a cohort sampled during active COVID-19.

A single count supports this clone. The chain recombines TRBV28 with TRBJ1-1, with 9 nucleotides matching TRBD1. V was pared by 5 bases and J by 4 bases, with 17 bases of the junction left unmatched. Germline assignment: CDR1 MDHEN and CDR2 SYDVKM. This CDR3 spans 18 amino acids. For the CDR3, the DNA is TGTGCCAGCAGTCCCTACGGTCTACAGGGGGCGCTGGTCACTGAAGCTTTCTTT. Amino acid sequence: CASSPYGLQGALVTEAFF.

This clone came up a few times. The CDR3 spells CASSSRRDNHNSPLHF. The CDR3 DNA follows: TGTGCCAGCAGCTCGCGCCGGGACAACCATAATTCACCCCTCCACTTT. The V call is TRBV11-2, the J call TRBJ1-6; tentative D call: TRBD1 (6 bases). This CDR3 is 16 amino acids long. V was cut by 4 bases and J by 5 bases, with 15 bases left in between. Germline V gene data show CDR1 as SGHAT and CDR2 as FQNNGV.

Written as DNA, the CDR3 is TGTGCCAGCAGGACCGGGGGGGGACGTTTGGATGAGCAGTTCTTC. This translates into CASRTGGGRLDEQFF. This chain uses TRBV2 with TRBJ2-1; TRBD2 matches at 8 bases. This CDR3 comprises 15 residues. The germline CDR1 and CDR2 sequences are SNHLY and FYNNEI. V shed 6 bases and J 8 bases; nucleotides not matched to a gene: 12.

This chain uses TRBV7-9 with TRBJ2-5, with D perhaps matching TRBD2 (6 bases). The CDR3 contains 14 residues. V was shortened by 2 bases and J by 5 bases, with 12 bases between the two germline ends. Germline CDR1 SEHNR, CDR2 FQNEAQ (reference sequence). CDR3 region: CASSLRLRGETQYF. Written as DNA, the CDR3 is TGTGCCAGCAGCTTAAGGCTTCGGGGGGAGACCCAGTACTTC.

The gene calls are TRBV10-3 and TRBJ1-1; D ambiguous. This CDR3 region has 15 residues. From germline, CDR1 is ENHRY and CDR2 SYGVKD. V was trimmed by 0 bases and J by 0 bases, leaving 8 bases between them. The CDR3: CAISESGPMNTEAFF. The CDR3 nucleotides read TGTGCCATCAGTGAGTCGGGCCCAATGAACACTGAAGCTTTCTTT.

The chain employs TRBV29-1 and TRBJ1-4; D may be TRBD1 (5 bases). The CDR3 has 14 residues. The V end lost 6 bases, the J end lost 6 bases, and 17 bases lay between the germline ends. Germline V gene sequence: CDR1 SQVTM, CDR2 ANQGSEA. CDR3 residues: CSVFWDAGYEKLFF. The CDR3 DNA reads as TGCAGCGTCTTCTGGGACGCGGGGTATGAAAAACTGTTTTTT. The full variable domain, with the rest looked up from reference TRBV29-1 and TRBJ1-4, is SAVISQKPSRDICQRGTSLTIQCQVDSQVTMMFWYRQQPGQSLTLIATANQGSEATYESGFVIDKFPISRPNLTFSTLTVSNMSPEDSSIYLCSVFWDAGYEKLFFGSGTQLSVL.

This chain uses TRBV4-1 with TRBJ2-1; D is unresolved. Germline CDR1 is MGHRA and CDR2 is YSYEKL. The CDR3 covers 16 residues. V was pared by 1 base and J by 2 bases, with 12 bases between. The CDR3 spells CASSQGSATAYNEQFF. The DNA of the CDR3 is TGCGCCAGCAGCCAAGGTTCGGCCACAGCCTACAATGAGCAGTTCTTC.

V usage is TRBV7-8 and J usage is TRBJ2-6, with D tentatively TRBD1 (5 bases). Germline values: CDR1 SGHVS, CDR2 FQNEAQ. Trimming removed 5 bases from V and 0 bases from J, with 8 bases in between. The CDR3 sequence is 15 residues long. DNA of the CDR3: TGTGCCAGCAGCCGAGACAGCTCTGGGGCCAACGTCCTGACTTTC. This translates into CASSRDSSGANVLTF.

The V call is TRBV5-4, the J call TRBJ1-1; perhaps TRBD1 as D (6 bases). Germline V gives CDR1 SGHNT, CDR2 YYREEE (reference sequence). This CDR3 contains 16 residues. V was shortened by 5 bases and J by 1 base, with 18 bases between the two germline ends. As DNA, the CDR3 is TGTGCCAGCAGGAGGATGGGGGCCGCGAAGAACACTGAAGCTTTCTTT. Protein product: CASRRMGAAKNTEAFF.

The chain combines TRBV19 with TRBJ1-1; perhaps TRBD1 as D (6 bases). The CDR3 spans 12 residues. V was pared by 7 bases and J by 5 bases, with 11 bases between. The germline V gene has CDR1 LNHDA and CDR2 SQIVND (reference sequence). Here the CDR3 reads CASIGQMTEAFF. In DNA, the CDR3 is TGTGCCAGTATTGGACAGATGACTGAAGCTTTCTTT.

The chain is built from TRBV24-1 and TRBJ1-5; D gene ambiguous. The germline CDR1 and CDR2 sequences are KGHDR and SFDVKD. The CDR3 totals 12 residues. Trimming took off 4 bases at V and 3 bases at J, with 3 bases between the two ends. CDR3 loop: CATSEANQPQHF. The DNA of the CDR3 is TGTGCCACCAGTGAAGCCAATCAGCCCCAGCATTTT.